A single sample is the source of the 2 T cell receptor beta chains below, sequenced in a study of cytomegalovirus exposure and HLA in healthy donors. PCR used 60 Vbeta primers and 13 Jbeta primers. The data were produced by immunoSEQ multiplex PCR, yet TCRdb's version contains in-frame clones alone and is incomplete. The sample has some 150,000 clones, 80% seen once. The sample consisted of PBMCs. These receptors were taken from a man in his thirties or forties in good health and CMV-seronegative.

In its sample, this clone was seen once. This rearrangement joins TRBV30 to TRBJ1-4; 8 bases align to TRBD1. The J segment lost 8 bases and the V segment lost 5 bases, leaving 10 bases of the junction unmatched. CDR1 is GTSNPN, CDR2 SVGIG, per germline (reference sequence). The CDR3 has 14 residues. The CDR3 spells CAWGGRTGTEKLFF. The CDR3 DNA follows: TGTGCCTGGGGCGGAAGGACAGGGACGGAAAAACTGTTTTTT.

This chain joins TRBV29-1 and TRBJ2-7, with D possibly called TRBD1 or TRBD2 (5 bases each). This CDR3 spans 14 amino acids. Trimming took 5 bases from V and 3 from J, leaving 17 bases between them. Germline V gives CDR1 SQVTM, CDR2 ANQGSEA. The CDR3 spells CSVKGAGDLYEQYF. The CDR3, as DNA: TGCAGCGTTAAAGGGGCGGGCGATCTCTACGAGCAGTACTTC.